This is a list of T cell receptor beta chains from one sample in a study of shared clonotypes between healthy human individuals. Here immunoSEQ multiplex PCR was the method, and the copy in TCRdb shows in-frame clones only, minus some. The data contain just over 2,000,000 clones, 85% to 95% of them seen just once; the ten biggest clones take up more than 0.1%. The specimen was naive CD4+ T cells sorted from blood. Receptor source: a man between 18 and 35 years old in good health. Both conserved end residues are trimmed from each CDR3. The D gene is left open where the match is weak. The size field is filled for only some rows; it gives once, few, many or a size class.

TRBJ2-1 | few | TRBV5-4 | - | ASSAETSLSSYNEQF
TRBJ2-2 | - | TRBV25-1 | - | ASSLQVQGTGELF
TRBJ1-6 | - | TRBV6-1 | - | ASSSDIGISPLH
TRBJ2-5 | - | TRBV9 | - | ASSVGVERPLETQY
TRBJ1-6 | - | TRBV10-3 | - | AISEAGPGVDSPLH
TRBJ2-7 | - | TRBV6-6 | TRBD1 | ASSPRGRALEQY
TRBJ2-7 | - | TRBV10-3 | TRBD1 | AISGGTGLGYEQY
TRBJ1-1 | - | TRBV7-2 | - | ASSLRIGWDTSF
TRBJ2-3 | - | TRBV10-3 | TRBD2 | AISSGTTDTQY
TRBJ2-3 | - | TRBV7-8 | TRBD1 | ASSLGQGRSTDTQY
TRBJ1-4 | - | TRBV4-3 | - | ASSRRGDNEKLF
TRBJ1-5 | - | TRBV5-6 | - | ASSQMGTGHQPQH
TRBJ1-6 | - | TRBV7-9 | - | ASSFQEENSPLH
TRBJ1-5 | - | TRBV18 | TRBD1 | ASSLGTEASTQH
TRBJ2-7 | - | TRBV18 | - | ASAGTTGLREQY
TRBJ1-6 | - | TRBV19 | TRBD1 | ASRLGTDNSPLH
TRBJ2-7 | - | TRBV7-2 | - | AGSLRRTVDEQY
TRBJ1-1 | - | TRBV5-1 | - | ASSLVDINTEAF
TRBJ1-5 | - | TRBV28 | - | ASSSRKSNQPQH
TRBJ2-2 | few | TRBV28 | TRBD1 | ASTFTLQGTGVGELF
TRBJ2-1 | - | TRBV7-2 | - | ASSSRGNEQF
TRBJ2-7 | - | TRBV19 | TRBD1 | ASSMGQGASYEQY
TRBJ1-4 | - | TRBV6-5 | - | ASSYSPGVAEKLF
TRBJ2-7 | - | TRBV7-9 | - | ASSLGYAYEQY
TRBJ1-1 | - | TRBV29-1 | TRBD1 | SVGTGANTEAF
TRBJ1-1 | - | TRBV9 | - | ASSTGGGSEAF
TRBJ1-2 | - | TRBV28 | - | ASRQAKQEGYT
TRBJ2-7 | - | TRBV27 | TRBD2 | ASRTGTSGIYEQY
TRBJ2-2 | - | TRBV9 | - | ASSVGPPGNGELF
TRBJ2-6 | - | TRBV5-1 | - | ASSVRFVGAGANVLT
TRBJ1-1 | - | TRBV1 | - | TSSQERENTEAF
TRBJ2-4 | - | TRBV19 | - | ASSKPGDPAKNIQY
TRBJ2-7 | - | TRBV7-6 | TRBD1 | ASSDYRGSASYEQY
TRBJ2-7 | - | TRBV10-3 | TRBD2 | ATWTSGSSEQY
TRBJ1-5 | - | TRBV6-5 | - | ASRAMTVGNQPQH
TRBJ1-1 | - | TRBV5-1 | TRBD1 | ASSLQGGNTEAF
TRBJ1-5 | - | TRBV29-1 | - | SVELGGGQPQH
TRBJ2-7 | - | TRBV10-1 | TRBD2 | ASSDSTSGSRYEQY
TRBJ2-5 | - | TRBV7-9 | - | ASSFYNQETQY
TRBJ2-5 | once | TRBV27 | TRBD2 | ASSFRGTSGKETQY
TRBJ1-2 | - | TRBV7-2 | - | ASSTGRGYGYT
TRBJ2-7 | - | TRBV6-6 | - | ASSLFTEAYEQY
TRBJ1-6 | - | TRBV2 | - | ASGGGGASNSPLH
TRBJ2-7 | - | TRBV5-5 | TRBD2 | ASSFFRTSGSGYEQY
TRBJ2-1 | - | TRBV7-9 | - | ASSKIQTSYNEQF
TRBJ1-4 | - | TRBV6-1 | - | ASSEGGRLFEKLF
TRBJ2-7 | once | TRBV10-2 | - | ASSETGGPSYEQY
TRBJ1-1 | - | TRBV5-1 | - | ASSLANGGRTEAF
TRBJ2-2 | - | TRBV6-1 | TRBD2 | ASSVLLTSGGNTGELF
TRBJ1-5 | - | TRBV4-3 | - | ASSPLQGQPQH
TRBJ2-3 | - | TRBV7-2 | TRBD2 | ASSLSAGVTDTQY
TRBJ1-5 | - | TRBV27 | TRBD1 | ASSPNSRGGASQH
TRBJ2-1 | - | TRBV30 | - | AWRAEGYNEQF
TRBJ1-5 | - | TRBV19 | - | ASLSNSNQPQH
TRBJ2-1 | - | TRBV2 | - | ASSVWSADEQF
TRBJ2-5 | once | TRBV5-6 | - | ASSLGLERGTQY
TRBJ2-1 | - | TRBV6-6 | TRBD1 | ASSPTGGVNEQF